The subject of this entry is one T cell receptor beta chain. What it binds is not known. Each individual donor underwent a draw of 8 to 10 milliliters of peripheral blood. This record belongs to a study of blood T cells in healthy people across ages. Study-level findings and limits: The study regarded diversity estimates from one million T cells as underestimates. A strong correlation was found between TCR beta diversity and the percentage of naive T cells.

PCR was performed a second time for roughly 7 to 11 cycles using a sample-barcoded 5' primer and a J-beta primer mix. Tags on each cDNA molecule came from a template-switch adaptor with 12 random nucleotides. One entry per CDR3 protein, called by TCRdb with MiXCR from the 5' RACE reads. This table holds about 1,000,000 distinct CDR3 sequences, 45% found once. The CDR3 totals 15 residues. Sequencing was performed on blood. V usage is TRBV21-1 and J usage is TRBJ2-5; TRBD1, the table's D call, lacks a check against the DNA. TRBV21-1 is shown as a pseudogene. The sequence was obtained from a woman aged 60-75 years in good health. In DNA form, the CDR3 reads TGTGCCAGCAGCAGGGGGACAGGGGGCGAGGAGACCCAGTACTTC. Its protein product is CASSRGTGGEETQYF.